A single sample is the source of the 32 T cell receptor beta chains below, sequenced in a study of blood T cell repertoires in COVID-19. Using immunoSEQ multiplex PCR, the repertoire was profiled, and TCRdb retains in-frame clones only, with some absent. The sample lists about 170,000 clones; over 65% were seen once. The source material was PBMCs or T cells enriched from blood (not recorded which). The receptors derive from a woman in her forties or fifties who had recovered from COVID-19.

The CDR3 reads CASSIVQGAGTGELFF. In DNA, the CDR3 is TGTGCCAGCAGTATCGTACAGGGGGCGGGCACCGGGGAGCTGTTTTTT. The V gene is TRBV27, the J gene TRBJ2-2, with 9 bases that match TRBD1. Unmatched junction bases numbered 8, after V lost 5 bases and J lost 4 bases. Germline V lookup: CDR1 MNHEY, CDR2 SMNVEV (reference sequence). The CDR3 has 16 residues.

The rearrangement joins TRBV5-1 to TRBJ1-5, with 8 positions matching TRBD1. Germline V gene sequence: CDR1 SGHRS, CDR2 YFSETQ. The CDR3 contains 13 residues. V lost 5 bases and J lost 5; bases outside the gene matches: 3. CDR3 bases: TGCGCCAGCAGAACGGGACAGGATCAGCCCCAGCATTTT. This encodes CASRTGQDQPQHF.

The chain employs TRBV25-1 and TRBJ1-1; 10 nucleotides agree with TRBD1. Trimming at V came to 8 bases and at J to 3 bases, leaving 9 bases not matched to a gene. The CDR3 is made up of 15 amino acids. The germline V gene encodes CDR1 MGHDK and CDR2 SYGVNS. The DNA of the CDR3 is TGTGCCAGCGCATCCGGACAGGGGGTCGACACTGAAGCTTTCTTT. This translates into CASASGQGVDTEAFF.

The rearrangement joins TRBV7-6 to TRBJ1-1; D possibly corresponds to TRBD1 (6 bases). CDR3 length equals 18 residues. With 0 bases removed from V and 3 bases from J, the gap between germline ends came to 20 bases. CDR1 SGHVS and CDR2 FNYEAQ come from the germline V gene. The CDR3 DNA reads TGTGCCAGCAGCTTAGCCGTAGGGGGGGCCGGAGAGCACACTGAAGCTTTCTTT. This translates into CASSLAVGGAGEHTEAFF.

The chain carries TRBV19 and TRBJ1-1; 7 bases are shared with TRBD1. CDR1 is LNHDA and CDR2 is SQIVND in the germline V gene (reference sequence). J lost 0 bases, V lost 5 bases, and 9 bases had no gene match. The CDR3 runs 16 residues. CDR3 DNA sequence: TGTGCCAGTAGTGCGTTACGACAGGGCTTGAACACTGAAGCTTTCTTT. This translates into CASSALRQGLNTEAFF.

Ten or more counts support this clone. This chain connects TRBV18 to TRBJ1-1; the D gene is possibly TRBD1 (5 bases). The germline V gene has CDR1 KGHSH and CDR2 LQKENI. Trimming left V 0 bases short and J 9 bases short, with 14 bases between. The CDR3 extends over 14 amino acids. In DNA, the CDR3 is TGTGCCAGCTCACCACCCGGGGACGGGAGGAAAGCTTTCTTT. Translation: CASSPPGDGRKAFF.

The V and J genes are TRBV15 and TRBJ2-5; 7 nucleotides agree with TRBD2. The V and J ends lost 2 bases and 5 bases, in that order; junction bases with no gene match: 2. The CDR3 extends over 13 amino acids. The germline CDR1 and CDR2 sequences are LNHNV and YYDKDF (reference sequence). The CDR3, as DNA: TGTGCCACCAGCAGACAGGGAGGGGAGACCCAGTACTTC. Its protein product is CATSRQGGETQYF.

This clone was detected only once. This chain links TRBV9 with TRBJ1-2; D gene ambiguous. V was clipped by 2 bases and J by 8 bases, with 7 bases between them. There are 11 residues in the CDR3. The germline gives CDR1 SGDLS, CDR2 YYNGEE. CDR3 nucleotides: TGTGCCAGCAGCGTTGGCAACGGCTACACCTTC. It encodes CASSVGNGYTF.

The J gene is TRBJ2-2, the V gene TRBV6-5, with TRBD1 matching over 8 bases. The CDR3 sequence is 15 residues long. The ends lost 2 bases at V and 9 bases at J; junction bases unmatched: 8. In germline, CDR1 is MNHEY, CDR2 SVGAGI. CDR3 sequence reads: CASSYGDRKSRELFF. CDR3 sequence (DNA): TGTGCCAGCAGTTACGGGGACAGGAAGAGTCGGGAGCTGTTTTTT.

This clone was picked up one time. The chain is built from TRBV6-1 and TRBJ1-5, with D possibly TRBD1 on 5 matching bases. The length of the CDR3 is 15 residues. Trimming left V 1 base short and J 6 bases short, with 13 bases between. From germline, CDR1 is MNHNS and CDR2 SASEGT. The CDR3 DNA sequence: TGTGCCAGCAGTGAAGTCAGGGCGGGGGGTCAGCCCCAGCATTTT. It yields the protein CASSEVRAGGQPQHF.

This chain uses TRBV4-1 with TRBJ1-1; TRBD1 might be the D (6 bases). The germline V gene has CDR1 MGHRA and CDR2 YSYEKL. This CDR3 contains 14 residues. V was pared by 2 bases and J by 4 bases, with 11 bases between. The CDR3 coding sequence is TGCGCCAGCAGCCAAATTGGGGGCGGCACTGAAGCTTTCTTT. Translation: CASSQIGGGTEAFF.

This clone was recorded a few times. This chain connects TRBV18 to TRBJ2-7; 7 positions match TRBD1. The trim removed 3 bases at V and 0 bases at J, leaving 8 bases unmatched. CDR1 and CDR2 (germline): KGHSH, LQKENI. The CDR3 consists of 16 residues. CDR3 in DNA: TGTGCCAGCTCACCGGGACAGCTAGGCAGCTCCTACGAGCAGTACGTC. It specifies CASSPGQLGSSYEQYV.

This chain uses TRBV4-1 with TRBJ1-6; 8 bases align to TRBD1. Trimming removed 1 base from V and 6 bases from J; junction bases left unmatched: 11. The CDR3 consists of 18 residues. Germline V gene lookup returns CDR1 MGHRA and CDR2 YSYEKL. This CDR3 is CASSQVGLTGDGNSPLHF. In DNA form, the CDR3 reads TGCGCCAGCAGCCAAGTTGGATTGACAGGGGATGGTAATTCACCCCTCCACTTT.

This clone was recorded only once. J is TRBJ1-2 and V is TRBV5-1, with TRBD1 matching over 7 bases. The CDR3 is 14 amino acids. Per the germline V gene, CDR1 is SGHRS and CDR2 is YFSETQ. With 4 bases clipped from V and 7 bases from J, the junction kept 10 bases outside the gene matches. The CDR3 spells CASSLDRWNGGYTF. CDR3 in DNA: TGCGCCAGCAGCCTGGACAGGTGGAATGGTGGCTACACCTTC.

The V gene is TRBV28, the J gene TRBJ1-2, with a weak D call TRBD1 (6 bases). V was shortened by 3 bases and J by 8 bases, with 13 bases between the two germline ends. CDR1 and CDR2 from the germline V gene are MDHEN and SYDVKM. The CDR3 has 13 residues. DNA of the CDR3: TGTGCCAGCAGTTTTGGCAGGGGAAGCGGCTACACCTTC. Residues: CASSFGRGSGYTF.

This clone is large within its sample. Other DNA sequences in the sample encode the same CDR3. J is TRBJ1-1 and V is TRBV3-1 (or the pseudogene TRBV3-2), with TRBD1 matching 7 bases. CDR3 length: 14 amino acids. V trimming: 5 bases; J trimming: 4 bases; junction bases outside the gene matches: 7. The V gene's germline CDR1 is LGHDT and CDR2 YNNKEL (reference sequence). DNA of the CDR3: TGTGCCAGCAGCTTGCGACAGGGCGGCACTGAAGCTTTCTTT. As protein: CASSLRQGGTEAFF.

This CDR3 is CASSPGLAGAETQYF. Here the CDR3 DNA reads TGTGCCAGCAGCCCCGGACTAGCGGGAGCAGAGACCCAGTACTTC. V is TRBV7-2 and J is TRBJ2-5, with 13 positions matching TRBD2. J gave up 4 bases and V 5 bases, and 4 bases lay outside the gene matches. The CDR3 consists of 15 residues. CDR1 is SGHTA, CDR2 FQGNSA, per germline.

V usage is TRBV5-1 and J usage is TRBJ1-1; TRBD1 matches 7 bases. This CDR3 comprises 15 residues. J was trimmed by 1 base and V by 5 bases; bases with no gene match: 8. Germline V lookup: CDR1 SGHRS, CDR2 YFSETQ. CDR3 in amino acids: CASRTGSASNTEAFF. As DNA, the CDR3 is TGCGCCAGCAGGACAGGGTCTGCCTCGAACACTGAAGCTTTCTTT.

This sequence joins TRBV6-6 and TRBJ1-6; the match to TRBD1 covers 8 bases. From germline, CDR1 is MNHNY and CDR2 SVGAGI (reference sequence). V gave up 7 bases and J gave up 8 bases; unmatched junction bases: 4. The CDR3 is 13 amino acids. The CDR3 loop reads CASTGQEYSPLHF. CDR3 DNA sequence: TGTGCCAGCACGGGACAGGAATATTCACCCCTCCACTTT.

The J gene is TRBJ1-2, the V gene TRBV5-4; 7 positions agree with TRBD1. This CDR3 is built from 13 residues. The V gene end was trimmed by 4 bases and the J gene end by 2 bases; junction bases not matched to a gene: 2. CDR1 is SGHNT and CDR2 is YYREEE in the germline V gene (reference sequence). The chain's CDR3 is CASSPTGNYGYTF. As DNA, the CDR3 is TGTGCCAGCAGCCCGACAGGGAACTATGGCTACACCTTC.

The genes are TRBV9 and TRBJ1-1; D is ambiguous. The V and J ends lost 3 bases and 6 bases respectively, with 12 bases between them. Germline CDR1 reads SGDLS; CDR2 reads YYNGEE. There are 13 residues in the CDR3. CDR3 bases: TGTGCCAGCAGCGGGACTTCTCGGGCTGAAGCTTTCTTT. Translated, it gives CASSGTSRAEAFF.

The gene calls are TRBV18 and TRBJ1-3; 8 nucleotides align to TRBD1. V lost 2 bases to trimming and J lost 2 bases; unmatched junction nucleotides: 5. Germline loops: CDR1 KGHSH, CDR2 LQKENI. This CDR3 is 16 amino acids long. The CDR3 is CASSPGQGGAGNTIYF. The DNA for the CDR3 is TGTGCCAGCTCACCAGGACAGGGCGGCGCTGGAAACACCATATATTTT.

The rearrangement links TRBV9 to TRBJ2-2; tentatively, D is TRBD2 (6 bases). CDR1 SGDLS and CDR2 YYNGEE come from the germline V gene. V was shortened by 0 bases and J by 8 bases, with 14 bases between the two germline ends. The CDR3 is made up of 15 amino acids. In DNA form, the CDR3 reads TGTGCCAGCAGCGTAGGCGGACTACTTTCGGGGGAGCTGTTTTTT. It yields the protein CASSVGGLLSGELFF.

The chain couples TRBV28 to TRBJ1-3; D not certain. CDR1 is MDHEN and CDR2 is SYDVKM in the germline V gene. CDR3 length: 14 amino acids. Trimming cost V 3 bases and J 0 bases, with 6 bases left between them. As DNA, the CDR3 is TGTGCCAGCAGTTTTCGGGGCTCTGGAAACACCATATATTTT. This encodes CASSFRGSGNTIYF.

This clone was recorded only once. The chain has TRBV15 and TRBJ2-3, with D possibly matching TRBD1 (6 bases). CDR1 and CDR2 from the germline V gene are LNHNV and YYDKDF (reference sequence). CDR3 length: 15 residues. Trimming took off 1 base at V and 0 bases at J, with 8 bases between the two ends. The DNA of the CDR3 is TGTGCCACCAGCAGAGGGACAGCTAGCACAGATACGCAGTATTTT. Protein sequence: CATSRGTASTDTQYF.

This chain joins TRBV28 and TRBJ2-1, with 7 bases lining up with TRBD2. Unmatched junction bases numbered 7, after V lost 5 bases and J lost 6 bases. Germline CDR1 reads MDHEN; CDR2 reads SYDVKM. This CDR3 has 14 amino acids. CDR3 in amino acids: CASSPPSGANEQFF. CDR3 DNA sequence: TGTGCCAGCAGTCCCCCAAGCGGGGCCAATGAGCAGTTCTTC.

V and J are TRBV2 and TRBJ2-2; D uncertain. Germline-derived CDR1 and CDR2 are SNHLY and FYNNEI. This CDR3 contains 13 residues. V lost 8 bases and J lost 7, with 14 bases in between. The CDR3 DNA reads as TGTGCCAGCCCTGCACAGCTAAACGGGGAGCTGTTTTTT. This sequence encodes CASPAQLNGELFF.

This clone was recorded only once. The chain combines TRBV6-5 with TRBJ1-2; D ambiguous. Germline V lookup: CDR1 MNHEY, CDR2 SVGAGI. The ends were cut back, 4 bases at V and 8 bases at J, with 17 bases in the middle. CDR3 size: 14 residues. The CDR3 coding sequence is TGTGCCAGCAGTTCGACTAGTCTCCCGGGCGGCTACACCTTC. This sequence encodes CASSSTSLPGGYTF.

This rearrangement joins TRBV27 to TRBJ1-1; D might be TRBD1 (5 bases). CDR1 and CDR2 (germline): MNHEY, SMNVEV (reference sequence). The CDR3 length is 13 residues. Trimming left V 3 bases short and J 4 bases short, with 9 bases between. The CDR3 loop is CASSFMGGTEAFF. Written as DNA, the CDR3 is TGTGCCAGCAGTTTTATGGGGGGCACTGAAGCTTTCTTT.

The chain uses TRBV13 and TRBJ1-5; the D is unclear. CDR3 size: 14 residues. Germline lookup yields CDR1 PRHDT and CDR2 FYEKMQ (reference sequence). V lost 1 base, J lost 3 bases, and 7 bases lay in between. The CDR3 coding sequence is TGTGCCAGCAGCTTAGCAGGCTTCAATCAGCCCCAGCATTTT. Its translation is CASSLAGFNQPQHF.

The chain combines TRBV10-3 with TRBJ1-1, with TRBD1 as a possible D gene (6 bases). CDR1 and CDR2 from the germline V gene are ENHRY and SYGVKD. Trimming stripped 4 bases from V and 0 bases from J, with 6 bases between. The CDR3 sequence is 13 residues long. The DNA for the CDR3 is TGTGCCATCAGTGGACAGGTGAACACTGAAGCTTTCTTT. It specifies CAISGQVNTEAFF.

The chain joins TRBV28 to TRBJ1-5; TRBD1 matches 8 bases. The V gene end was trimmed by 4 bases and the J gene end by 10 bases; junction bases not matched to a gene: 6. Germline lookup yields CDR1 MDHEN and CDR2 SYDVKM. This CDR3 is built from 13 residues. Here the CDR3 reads CASSWDRPRPQHF. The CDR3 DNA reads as TGTGCCAGCAGTTGGGACAGGCCCAGACCCCAGCATTTT.